These 9 T cell receptor beta chains came from one sample sequenced in a study of shared clonotypes between healthy human individuals. Using immunoSEQ multiplex PCR, the repertoire was profiled, and TCRdb retains in-frame clones only, with some absent. The data hold about 120,000 clones, with 68% observed a single time. Sequenced material: memory CD8+ T cells sorted from blood. Noted subset: CD45RO+ cells pooled with CCR7-negative TemRA cells. The receptors were sampled from a woman aged 25 to 39 in good health.

This clone was found many times. The V call is TRBV5-1, the J call TRBJ2-3; TRBD2 agrees at 10 bases. The CDR3 is made up of 16 amino acids. CDR1 and CDR2 (germline): SGHRS, YFSETQ. Trimming cost V 4 bases and J 0 bases; bases outside gene matches: 5. This chain's CDR3 is CASSRASGSSTDTQYF. The CDR3 DNA reads as TGCGCCAGCAGCCGCGCTAGCGGGAGTAGCACAGATACGCAGTATTTT.

The chain joins TRBV5-1 to TRBJ2-1, with D possibly being TRBD2 (7 bases). Trimming pared 0 bases from V and 8 bases from J, leaving 24 bases between. The CDR3 spans 18 residues. The germline V gene encodes CDR1 SGHRS and CDR2 YFSETQ. CDR3 in DNA: TGCGCCAGCAGCTTGGCCCTTTCCTCGGGGGGCGGAAGGGATGAGCAGTTCTTC. Its protein product is CASSLALSSGGGRDEQFF. The full variable domain, rest sourced from reference TRBV5-1 and TRBJ2-1, is KAGVTQTPRYLIKTRGQQVTLSCSPISGHRSVSWYQQTPGQGLQFLFEYFSETQRNKGNFPGRFSGRQFSNSRSEMNVSTLELGDSALYLCASSLALSSGGGRDEQFFGPGTRLTVL.

This chain joins TRBV25-1 and TRBJ2-3; D possibly corresponds to TRBD1 (6 bases). The ends were cut back, 4 bases at V and 0 bases at J, with 8 bases in the middle. The CDR3 has 14 amino acids. CDR1 and CDR2 from the germline V gene are MGHDK and SYGVNS. Here the CDR3 DNA reads TGTGCCAGCAGTGTGCAGGGGAGCACAGATACGCAGTATTTT. Translated: CASSVQGSTDTQYF. Full variable domain (missing parts from reference TRBV25-1 and TRBJ2-3): EADIYQTPRYLVIGTGKKITLECSQTMGHDKMYWYQQDPGMELHLIHYSYGVNSTEKGDLSSESTVSRIRTEHFPLTLESARPSHTSQYLCASSVQGSTDTQYFGPGTRLTVL.

Only a few counts were recorded for this clone. This chain connects TRBV27 to TRBJ1-2; 8 bases are a match to TRBD1. The junction had 6 bases not matched to a gene; V was cut back by 5 bases and J by 10 bases. Germline V CDR1 and CDR2: MNHEY, SMNVEV (reference sequence). The CDR3 runs 12 residues. CDR3 DNA: TGTGCCAGCAGTACAACGACAGGGGTCTACACCTTC. It translates to CASSTTTGVYTF.

The chain carries TRBV19 and TRBJ1-6; D gene unclear. V was trimmed by 3 bases and J by 7 bases, leaving 7 bases between them. The CDR3 is 13 residues long. The germline gives CDR1 LNHDA, CDR2 SQIVND (reference sequence). CDR3 DNA: TGTGCCAGTAGTATCGAGGCCAATTCACCCCTCCACTTT. Protein product: CASSIEANSPLHF.

The gene calls are TRBV28 and TRBJ2-1; 8 bases line up with TRBD2. The CDR3 is 14 residues long. Germline trimming cut 8 bases from V and 7 bases from J; bases unmatched to any gene: 10. The germline gives CDR1 MDHEN, CDR2 SYDVKM. This chain's CDR3 is CASGLGTRRNEQFF. CDR3 sequence (DNA): TGTGCCAGCGGATTGGGGACTAGAAGGAATGAGCAGTTCTTC.

The chain employs TRBV7-9 and TRBJ2-1; 12 bases fit TRBD2. Looked up from germline, CDR1 is SEHNR and CDR2 is FQNEAQ (reference sequence). V trimming: 5 bases; J trimming: 5 bases; junction bases outside the gene matches: 10. There are 17 residues in the CDR3. The CDR3 DNA reads TGTGCCAGCAGCCCGAAGCGACTAGCGGGAGTTCACAATGAGCAGTTCTTC. It codes for CASSPKRLAGVHNEQFF.

The chain joins TRBV19 to TRBJ1-4; 7 bases agree with TRBD1. Trimming removed 3 bases from V and 3 bases from J; junction bases left unmatched: 7. In germline, CDR1 is LNHDA, CDR2 SQIVND (reference sequence). The CDR3 has 16 amino acids. The CDR3: CASSMGRGFPNEKLFF. In DNA, the CDR3 is TGTGCCAGTAGTATGGGCAGGGGGTTCCCTAATGAAAAACTGTTTTTT.

J is TRBJ1-4 and V is TRBV2; TRBD1 is a possible D gene (5 bases). Germline assignment: CDR1 SNHLY and CDR2 FYNNEI. V was shortened by 10 bases and J by 2 bases, with 14 bases between the two germline ends. The CDR3 has 14 amino acids. DNA for the CDR3: TGTGCCACCGGACACCCCAACACTAATGAAAAACTGTTTTTT. Encoded protein: CATGHPNTNEKLFF.